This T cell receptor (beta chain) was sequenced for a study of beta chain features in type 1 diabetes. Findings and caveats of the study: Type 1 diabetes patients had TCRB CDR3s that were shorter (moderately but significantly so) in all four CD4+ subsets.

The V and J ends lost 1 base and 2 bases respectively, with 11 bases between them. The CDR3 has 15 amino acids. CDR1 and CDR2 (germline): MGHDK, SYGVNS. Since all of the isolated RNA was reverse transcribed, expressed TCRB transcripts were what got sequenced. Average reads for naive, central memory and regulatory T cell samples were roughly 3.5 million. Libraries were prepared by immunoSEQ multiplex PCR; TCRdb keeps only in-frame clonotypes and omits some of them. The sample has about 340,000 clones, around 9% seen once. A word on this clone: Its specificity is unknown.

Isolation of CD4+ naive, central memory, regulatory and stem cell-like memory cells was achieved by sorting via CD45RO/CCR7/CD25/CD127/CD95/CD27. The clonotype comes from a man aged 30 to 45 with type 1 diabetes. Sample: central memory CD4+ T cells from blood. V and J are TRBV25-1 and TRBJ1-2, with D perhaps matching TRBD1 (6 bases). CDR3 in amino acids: CASSESGGTNYGYTF. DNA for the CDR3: TGTGCCAGCAGTGAATCGGGGGGCACGAACTATGGCTACACCTTC.